This T cell receptor beta chain was obtained from a study of control samples from healthy donors and cancer patients. TCRdb's table, derived via immunoSEQ multiplex PCR, lists solely in-frame clones and lacks some. Of about 83,000 clones listed, 90% to 95% were seen once; the top ten hold 15% to 20%. Trimming removed 6 bases from V and 1 base from J; junction bases left unmatched: 11. The CDR3 covers 16 residues. Germline V lookup: CDR1 MGHRA, CDR2 YSYEKL. This clonotype was obtained from a man in his fifties in good health. This chain joins TRBV4-1 and TRBJ2-7; 8 positions agree with TRBD1. The sequenced sample consisted of blood. This chain's CDR3 is CASSKTLTGESYEQYF. CDR3 DNA sequence: TGCGCCAGCAGTAAAACTCTGACAGGGGAGTCCTACGAGCAGTACTTC.